This TCR beta chain was identified in a study of shared clonotypes between healthy human individuals. The study's findings and limits: Unshared clonotypes carried lower generation probabilities than those common to all four donors.

This clone came up once. Its antigen is still unknown. The protocol was immunoSEQ multiplex PCR, while the TCRdb copy is restricted to in-frame clones and leaves out a portion. The table records hundreds of thousands of clones, around 96% of them present only once. Naive CD8 cells lacked CD45RO, underwent positive selection for CCR7 and left out terminally differentiated effector memory CD45RA+ cells. There are 13 residues in the CDR3. The germline V and J ends were trimmed by 6 bases and 7 bases, with 13 bases remaining between them. Germline lookup yields CDR1 SGDLS and CDR2 YYNGEE. V usage is TRBV9 and J usage is TRBJ2-2, with D unclear. The origin of this receptor is a woman aged 30 to 39 in good health. The sequencing input was naive CD8+ T cells sorted from blood. The CDR3 DNA reads as TGTGCCAGCAATCTGGCGGACGGCGGGGAGCTGTTTTTT. Amino acids: CASNLADGGELFF.